This T cell receptor (beta chain) is from a study of sequential checkpoint blockade in melanoma. Study details: First-line arms were nivolumab then ipilimumab, or the reverse, randomized 1:1. After both sequences, patients received maintenance nivolumab.

Treatment noted: randomized to nivolumab then ipilimumab (arm A) or the reverse (arm B). Per germline, CDR1 SGDLS and CDR2 YYNGEE. The CDR3 sequence is 14 residues long. V gave up 4 bases and J gave up 2 bases, with 13 bases separating them. This table comes from immunoSEQ multiplex PCR, and its TCRdb copy is limited to in-frame clones, with some not included. This table has approximately 40,000 clones, 86% appearing once. Sequenced material: CD8+ T cells sorted from blood (inferred from file names), taken from a patient given nivolumab and ipilimumab in sequence. The receptor comes from a human donor with melanoma. The chain links TRBV9 to TRBJ2-7; D is unclear. CDR3 coding DNA: TGTGCCAGCAGCCCCCGACTTGCCGCCTACGAGCAGTACTTC. Protein: CASSPRLAAYEQYF.